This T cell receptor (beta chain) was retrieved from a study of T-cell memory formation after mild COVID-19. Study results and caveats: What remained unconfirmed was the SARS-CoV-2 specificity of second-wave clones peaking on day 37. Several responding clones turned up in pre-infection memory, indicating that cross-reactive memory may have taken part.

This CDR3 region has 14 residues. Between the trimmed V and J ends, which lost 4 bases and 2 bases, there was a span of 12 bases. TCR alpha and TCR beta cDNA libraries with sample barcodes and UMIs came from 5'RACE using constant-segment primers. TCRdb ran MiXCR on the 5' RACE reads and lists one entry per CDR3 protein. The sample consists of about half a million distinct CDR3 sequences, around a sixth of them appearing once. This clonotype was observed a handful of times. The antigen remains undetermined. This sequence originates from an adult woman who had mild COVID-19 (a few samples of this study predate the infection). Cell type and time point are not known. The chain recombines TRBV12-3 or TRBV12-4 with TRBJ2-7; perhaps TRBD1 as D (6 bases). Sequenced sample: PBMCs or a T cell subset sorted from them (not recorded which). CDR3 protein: CASSSGQTTYEQYF. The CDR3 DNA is TGTGCCAGCAGTTCCGGACAGACTACCTACGAGCAGTACTTC.